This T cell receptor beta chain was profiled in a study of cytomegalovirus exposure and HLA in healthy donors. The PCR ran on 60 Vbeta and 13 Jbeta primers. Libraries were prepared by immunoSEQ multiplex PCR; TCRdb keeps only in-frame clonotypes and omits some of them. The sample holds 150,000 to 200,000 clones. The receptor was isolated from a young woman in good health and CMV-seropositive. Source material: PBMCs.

The DNA of the CDR3 is TGTGCCAGCAGTTTCCGGACTAGCGGCGTCTACGAGCAGTACTTC. Its protein is CASSFRTSGVYEQYF. This sequence joins TRBV6-1 and TRBJ2-5; 10 bases line up with TRBD2. The DNA matches TRBJ2-7 better at its end, which makes the J call doubtful. The V gene's germline CDR1 is MNHNS and CDR2 SASEGT. The CDR3 runs 15 residues.